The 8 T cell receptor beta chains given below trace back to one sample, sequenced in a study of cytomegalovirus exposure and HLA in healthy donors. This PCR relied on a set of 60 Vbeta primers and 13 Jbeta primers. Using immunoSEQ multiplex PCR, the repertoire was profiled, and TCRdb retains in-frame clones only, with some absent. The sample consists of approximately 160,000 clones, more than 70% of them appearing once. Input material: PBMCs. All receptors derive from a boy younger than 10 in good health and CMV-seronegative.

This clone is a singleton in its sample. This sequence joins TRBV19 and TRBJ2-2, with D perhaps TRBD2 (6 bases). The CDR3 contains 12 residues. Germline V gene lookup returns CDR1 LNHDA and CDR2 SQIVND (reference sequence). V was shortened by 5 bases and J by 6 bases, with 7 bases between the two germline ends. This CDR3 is CASSGGAGELFF. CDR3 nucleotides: TGTGCCAGTAGTGGAGGGGCCGGGGAGCTGTTTTTT.

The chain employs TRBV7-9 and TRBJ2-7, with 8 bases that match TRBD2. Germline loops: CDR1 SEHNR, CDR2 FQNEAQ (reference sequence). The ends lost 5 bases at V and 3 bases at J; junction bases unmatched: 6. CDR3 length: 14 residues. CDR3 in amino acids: CASSRAGEIYEQYF. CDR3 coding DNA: TGTGCCAGCAGCCGAGCGGGAGAAATCTACGAGCAGTACTTC.

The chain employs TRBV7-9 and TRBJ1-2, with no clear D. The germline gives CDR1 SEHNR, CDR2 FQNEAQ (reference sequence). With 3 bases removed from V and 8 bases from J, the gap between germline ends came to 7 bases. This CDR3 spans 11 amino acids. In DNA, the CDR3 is TGTGCCAGCAGCTTCGTCGGGGGCTACACCTTC. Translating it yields CASSFVGGYTF.

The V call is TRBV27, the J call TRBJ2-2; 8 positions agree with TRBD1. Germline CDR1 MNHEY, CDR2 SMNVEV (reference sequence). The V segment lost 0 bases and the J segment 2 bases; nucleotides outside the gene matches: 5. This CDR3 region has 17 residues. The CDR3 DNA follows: TGTGCCAGCAGTTTATCGACGGGGACAGGAAACACCGGGGAGCTGTTTTTT. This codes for CASSLSTGTGNTGELFF.

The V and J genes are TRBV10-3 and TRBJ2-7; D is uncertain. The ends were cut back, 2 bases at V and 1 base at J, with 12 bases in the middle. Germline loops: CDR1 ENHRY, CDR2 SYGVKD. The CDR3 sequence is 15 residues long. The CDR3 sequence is CAISELQVLSYEQYF. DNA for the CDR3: TGTGCCATCAGTGAGCTTCAGGTTCTATCCTACGAGCAGTACTTC.

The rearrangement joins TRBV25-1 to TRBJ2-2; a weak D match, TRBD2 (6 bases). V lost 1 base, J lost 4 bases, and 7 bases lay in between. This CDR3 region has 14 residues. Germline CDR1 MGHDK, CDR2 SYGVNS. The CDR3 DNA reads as TGTGCCAGCAGTGAATTCGGGGGCACCGGGGAGCTGTTTTTT. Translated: CASSEFGGTGELFF.

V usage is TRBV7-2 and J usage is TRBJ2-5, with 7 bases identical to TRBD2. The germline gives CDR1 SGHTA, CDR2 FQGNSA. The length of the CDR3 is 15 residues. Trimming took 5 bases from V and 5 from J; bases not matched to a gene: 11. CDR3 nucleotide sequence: TGTGCCAGCAGCCCCCTAGCGGTCCCTGGGGAGACCCAGTACTTC. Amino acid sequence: CASSPLAVPGETQYF.

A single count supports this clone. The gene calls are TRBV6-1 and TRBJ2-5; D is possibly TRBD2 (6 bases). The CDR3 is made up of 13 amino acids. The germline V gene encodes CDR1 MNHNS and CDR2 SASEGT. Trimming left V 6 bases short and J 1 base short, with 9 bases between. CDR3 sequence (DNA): TGTGCCAGCAGCTTCGGGGGCCAAGAGACCCAGTACTTC. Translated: CASSFGGQETQYF.